This T cell receptor (beta chain) was found in a study of OX40 agonist ivuxolimab in advanced cancers. Across the study: Patients took ivuxolimab, an agonistic anti-OX40 (CD134) antibody. Cancers in dose escalation were hepatocellular, melanoma, renal cell and head and neck. Partial responses were achieved by three patients, of whom one had hepatocellular carcinoma and two had cutaneous melanoma.

A note on this clone: What it recognizes is unknown.

Overall study findings and caveats: Relative to CD4+, CD8+ T cells held more expanded clones on average.

Sequencing used immunoSEQ multiplex PCR; TCRdb keeps in-frame clones, though not all of them. This table holds about 83,000 clones, over 75% found once. The sample was CD4+ or CD8+ T cells sorted from blood, taken in a trial of the OX40 agonist ivuxolimab. This clonotype was sampled from an adult with an advanced solid tumor such as melanoma, head and neck, liver or kidney cancer.

The CDR3 is CASTAQGYNAEAFF. CDR3 nucleotide sequence: TGTGCCAGCACTGCACAGGGATATAACGCCGAAGCTTTCTTT. The chain links TRBV6-6 to TRBJ1-1; D is possibly TRBD1 (6 bases). CDR1 is MNHNY, CDR2 SVGAGI, per germline (reference sequence). The CDR3 consists of 14 residues. With 7 bases removed from V and 8 bases from J, the gap between germline ends came to 20 bases.